This TCR beta chain was found in a study of blood T cells in healthy people across ages. Whole-study findings and limits: Any conclusive comparison of naive versus antigen-experienced cells was prevented by using unsorted PBMCs. Investigators treated diversity estimates from one million T cells as underestimates. Expanded clonotype changes were possibly confounded by unknown donor CMV status.

A J-beta primer mix and a sample-barcoded 5' primer were used in a second PCR of roughly 7 to 12 cycles. Using its own MiXCR run on the 5' RACE reads, TCRdb lists one record per CDR3 protein. Of 500,000 to 700,000 distinct CDR3 sequences detected, about 30% appear once; the ten largest clones hold 15% to 18%. With regard to this clonotype: Its antigen is currently unknown. The junction does not match germline at one end; this may be a read error.

The TCR was taken from a woman older than 75 in good health. The sample was blood.

The CDR3 spells CASSYSIFDRATGAFF. Written as DNA, the CDR3 is TGTGCCAGCAGTTATTCTATTTTCGACAGGGCGACTGGAGCTTTCTTT. V gene TRBV6-2 or TRBV6-3 combines with J gene TRBJ1-1; TRBD1 aligns across 7 bases. The CDR3 consists of 16 residues. Germline CDR1 MNHEY, CDR2 SVGEGT.